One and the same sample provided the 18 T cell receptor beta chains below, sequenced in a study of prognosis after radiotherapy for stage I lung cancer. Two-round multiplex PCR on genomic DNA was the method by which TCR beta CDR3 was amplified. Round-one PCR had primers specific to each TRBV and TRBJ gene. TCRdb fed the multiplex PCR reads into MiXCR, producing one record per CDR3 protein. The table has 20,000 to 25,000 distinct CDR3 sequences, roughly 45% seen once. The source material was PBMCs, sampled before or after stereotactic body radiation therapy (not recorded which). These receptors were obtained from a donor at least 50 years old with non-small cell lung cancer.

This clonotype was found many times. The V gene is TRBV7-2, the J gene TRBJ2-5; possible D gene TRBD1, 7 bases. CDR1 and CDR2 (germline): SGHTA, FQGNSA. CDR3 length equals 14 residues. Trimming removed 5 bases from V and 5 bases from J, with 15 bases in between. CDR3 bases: TGTGCCAGCAGCCCCGGAGGGGGCGTTGAGACCCAGTACTTC. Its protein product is CASSPGGGVETQYF.

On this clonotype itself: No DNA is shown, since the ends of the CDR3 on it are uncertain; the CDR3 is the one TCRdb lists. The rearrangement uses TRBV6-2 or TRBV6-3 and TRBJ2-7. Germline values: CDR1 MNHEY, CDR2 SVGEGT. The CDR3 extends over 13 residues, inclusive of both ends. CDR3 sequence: CASSSSRSGEQYF.

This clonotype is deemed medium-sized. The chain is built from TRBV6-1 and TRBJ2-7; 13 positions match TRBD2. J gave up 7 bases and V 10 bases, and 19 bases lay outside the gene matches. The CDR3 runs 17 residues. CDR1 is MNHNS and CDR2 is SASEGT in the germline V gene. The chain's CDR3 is CATKRQGTSGILWEQYF. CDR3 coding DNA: TGTGCCACCAAGAGACAAGGGACTAGCGGGATTCTTTGGGAGCAGTACTTC.

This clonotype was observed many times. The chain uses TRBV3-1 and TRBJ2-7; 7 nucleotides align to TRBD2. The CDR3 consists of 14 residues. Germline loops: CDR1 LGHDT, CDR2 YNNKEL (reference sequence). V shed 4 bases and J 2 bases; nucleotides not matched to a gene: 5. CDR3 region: CASSPGGGPYEQYF. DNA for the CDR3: TGTGCCAGCAGCCCCGGCGGGGGACCCTACGAGCAGTACTTC.

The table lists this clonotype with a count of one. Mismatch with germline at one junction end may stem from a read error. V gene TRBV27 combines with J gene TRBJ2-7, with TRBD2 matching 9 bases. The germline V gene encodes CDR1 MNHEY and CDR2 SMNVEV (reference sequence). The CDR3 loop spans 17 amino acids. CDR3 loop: CASTYGRPGLAPYEQCF. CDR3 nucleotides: TGTGCCAGCACTTACGGACGACCGGGACTAGCCCCCTACGAGCAGTGCTTC.

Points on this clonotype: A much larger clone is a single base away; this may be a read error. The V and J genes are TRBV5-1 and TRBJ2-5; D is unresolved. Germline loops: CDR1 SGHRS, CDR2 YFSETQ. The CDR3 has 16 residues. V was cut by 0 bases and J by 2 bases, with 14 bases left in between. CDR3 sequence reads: CASSLAPVNLQETQYF. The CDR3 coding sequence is TGCGCCAGCAGCTTGGCGCCGGTGAATCTACAAGAGACCCAGTACTTC. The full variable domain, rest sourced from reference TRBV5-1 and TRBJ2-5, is KAGVTQTPRYLIKTRGQQVTLSCSPISGHRSVSWYQQTPGQGLQFLFEYFSETQRNKGNFPGRFSGRQFSNSRSEMNVSTLELGDSALYLCASSLAPVNLQETQYFGPGTRLLVL.

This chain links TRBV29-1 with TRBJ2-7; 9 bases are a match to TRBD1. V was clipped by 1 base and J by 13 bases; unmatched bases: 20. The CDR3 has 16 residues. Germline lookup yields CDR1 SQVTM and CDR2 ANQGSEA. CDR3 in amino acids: CSVEGARDRATYEYYF. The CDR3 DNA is TGCAGCGTTGAAGGCGCGAGGGACAGGGCAACCTACGAGTATTACTTC.

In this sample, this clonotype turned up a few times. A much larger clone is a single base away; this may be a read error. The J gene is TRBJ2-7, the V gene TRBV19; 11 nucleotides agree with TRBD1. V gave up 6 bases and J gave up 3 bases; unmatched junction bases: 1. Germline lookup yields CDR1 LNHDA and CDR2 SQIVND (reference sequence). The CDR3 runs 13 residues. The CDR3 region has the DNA TGTGCCAGTAGAGGGACAGGGGGCTACGAGCAGTACTTC. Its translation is CASRGTGGYEQYF.

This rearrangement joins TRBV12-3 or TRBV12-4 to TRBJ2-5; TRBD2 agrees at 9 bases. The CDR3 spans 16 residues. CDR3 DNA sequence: TGTGCTTGCAGTTCGCGATCGGGGCGGGAGGGAAAGACCCAGTACTTC. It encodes CACSSRSGREGKTQYF.

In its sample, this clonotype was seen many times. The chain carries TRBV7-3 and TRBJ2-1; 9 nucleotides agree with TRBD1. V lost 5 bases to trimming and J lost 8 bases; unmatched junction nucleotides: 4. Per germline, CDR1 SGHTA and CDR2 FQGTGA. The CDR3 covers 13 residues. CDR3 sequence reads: CASSRQGGDEQFF. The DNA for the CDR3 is TGTGCCAGCAGCAGACAGGGGGGGGATGAGCAGTTCTTC.

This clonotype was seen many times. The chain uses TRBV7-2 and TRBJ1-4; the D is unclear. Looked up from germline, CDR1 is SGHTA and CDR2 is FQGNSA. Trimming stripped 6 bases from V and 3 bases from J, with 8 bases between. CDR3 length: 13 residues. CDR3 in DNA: TGTGCCAGCAGGATCAAGGCTAATGAAAAACTGTTTTTT. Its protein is CASRIKANEKLFF.

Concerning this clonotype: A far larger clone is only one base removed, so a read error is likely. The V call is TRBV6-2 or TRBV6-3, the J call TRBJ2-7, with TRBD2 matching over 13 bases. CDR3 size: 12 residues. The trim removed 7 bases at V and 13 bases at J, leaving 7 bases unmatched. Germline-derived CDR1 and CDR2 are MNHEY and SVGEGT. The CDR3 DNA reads TGTGCCAGCATCCGGACTAGCGGGAGTTTTTACTTC. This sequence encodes CASIRTSGSFYF.

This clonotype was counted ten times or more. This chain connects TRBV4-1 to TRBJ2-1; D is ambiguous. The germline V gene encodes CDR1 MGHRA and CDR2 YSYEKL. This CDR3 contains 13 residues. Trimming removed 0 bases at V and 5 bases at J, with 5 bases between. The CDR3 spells CASSQDEHNEQFF. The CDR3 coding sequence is TGCGCCAGCAGCCAAGATGAGCACAATGAGCAGTTCTTC.

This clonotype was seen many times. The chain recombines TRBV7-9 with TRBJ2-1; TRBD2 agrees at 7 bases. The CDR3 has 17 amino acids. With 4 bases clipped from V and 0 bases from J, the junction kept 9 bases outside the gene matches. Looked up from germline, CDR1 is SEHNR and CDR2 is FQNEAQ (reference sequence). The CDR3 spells CASSSLGRAISYNEQFF. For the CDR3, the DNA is TGTGCCAGCAGCTCACTTGGGAGGGCTATCTCCTACAATGAGCAGTTCTTC.

CDR3 coding DNA: TGCGCCAGCAGCTCTGACTTGACACCGGGGGAGCAGTACTTC. It codes for CASSSDLTPGEQYF. The chain couples TRBV5-1 to TRBJ2-7, with a possible D match to TRBD2 (5 bases). The V end lost 3 bases, the J end lost 7 bases, and 17 bases lay between the germline ends. CDR1 is SGHRS and CDR2 is YFSETQ in the germline V gene. The CDR3 totals 14 residues.

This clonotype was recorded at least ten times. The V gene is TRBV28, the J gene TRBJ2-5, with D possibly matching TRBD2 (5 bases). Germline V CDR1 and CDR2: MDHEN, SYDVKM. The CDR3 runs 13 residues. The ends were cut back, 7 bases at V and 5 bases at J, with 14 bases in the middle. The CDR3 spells CASTRSTGETQYF. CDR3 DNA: TGTGCCAGCACGCGATCGACGGGGGAGACCCAGTACTTC.

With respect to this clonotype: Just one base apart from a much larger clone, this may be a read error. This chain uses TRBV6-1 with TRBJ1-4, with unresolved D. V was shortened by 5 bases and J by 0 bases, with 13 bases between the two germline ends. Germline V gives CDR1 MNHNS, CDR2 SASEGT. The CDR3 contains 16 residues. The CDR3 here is CASSPPRQPTNEKLFF. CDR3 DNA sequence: TGTGCCAGCAGTCCCCCCCGGCAGCCAACTAATGAAAAACTGTTTTTT.

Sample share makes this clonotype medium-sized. The CDR3: CAISGTVLNTQYF. CDR3 in DNA: TGTGCCATCTCCGGGACAGTACTTAATACGCAGTATTTT. The gene calls are TRBV28 and TRBJ2-3, with 7 bases fitting TRBD1. Unmatched junction bases numbered 11, after V lost 10 bases and J lost 7 bases. This CDR3 region has 13 residues. In germline, CDR1 is MDHEN, CDR2 SYDVKM.